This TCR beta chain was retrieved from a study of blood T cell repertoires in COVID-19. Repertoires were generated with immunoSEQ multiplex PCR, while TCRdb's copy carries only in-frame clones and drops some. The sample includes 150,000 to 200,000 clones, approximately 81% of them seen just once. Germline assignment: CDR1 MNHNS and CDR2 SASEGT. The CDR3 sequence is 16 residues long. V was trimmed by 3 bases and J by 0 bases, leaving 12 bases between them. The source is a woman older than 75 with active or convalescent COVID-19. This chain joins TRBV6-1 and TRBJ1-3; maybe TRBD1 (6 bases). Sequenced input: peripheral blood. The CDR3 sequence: CASSDLRTVSGNTIYF. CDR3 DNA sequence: TGTGCCAGCAGTGACCTACGGACAGTCTCTGGAAACACCATATATTTT.